These 19 T cell receptor beta chains originate from one sample sequenced in a study of blood T cells in healthy people across ages. PCR was performed a second time for roughly 7 to 11 cycles using a sample-barcoded 5' primer and a J-beta primer mix. TCRdb itself ran the 5' RACE reads through MiXCR, one entry per CDR3 protein. The sample contains roughly 800,000 distinct CDR3 sequences, roughly 25% of which appear only once. The data also belong to a second study, concerning T cells of mothers and their children.

The sample taken for sequencing was blood. Receptor source: a boy younger than 18 in good health.

The genes are TRBV29-1 and TRBJ1-2; maybe TRBD1 (6 bases). Between the trimmed V and J ends, which lost 3 bases and 0 bases, there was a span of 14 bases. The CDR3 is made up of 15 amino acids. The germline gives CDR1 SQVTM, CDR2 ANQGSEA. CDR3 sequence reads: CSVEVRTAPNYGYTF. CDR3 nucleotides: TGCAGCGTTGAGGTCCGGACAGCACCTAACTATGGCTACACCTTC.

The V call is TRBV15, the J call TRBJ2-1; 8 bases align to TRBD1. The J call is in doubt because the DNA end fits TRBJ2-7 better. The CDR3 length is 16 residues. Germline V gene lookup returns CDR1 LNHNV and CDR2 YYDKDF (reference sequence). CDR3 sequence (DNA): TGTGCCACCAGCAGAGATCACCCCCTGACAGGGGTCGAGCAGTACTTC. It codes for CATSRDHPLTGVEQYF.

The chain recombines TRBV15 with TRBJ2-5, with 9 bases that match TRBD1. This CDR3 is built from 13 residues. V shed 8 bases and J 4 bases; nucleotides not matched to a gene: 5. Germline-derived CDR1 and CDR2 are LNHNV and YYDKDF (reference sequence). The DNA of the CDR3 is TGTGCCACCTATCGACAGGGGGGAGAGACCCAGTACTTC. Amino acid sequence: CATYRQGGETQYF.

The chain recombines TRBV18 with TRBJ1-3, with TRBD1 as a possible D gene (5 bases). Trimming shortened V by 1 base and J by 0 bases, and 10 bases separated the two germline ends. Germline-derived CDR1 and CDR2 are KGHSH and LQKENI. The CDR3 totals 16 residues. The CDR3 nucleotides are TGTGCCAGCTCACCACAGGACACCTACTCTGGAAACACCATATATTTT. As protein: CASSPQDTYSGNTIYF.

This clonotype was observed once. The rearrangement links TRBV20-1 to TRBJ1-2; a possible D gene is TRBD1 (6 bases). Trimming took off 3 bases at V and 8 bases at J, with 16 bases between the two ends. Germline V gives CDR1 DFQATT, CDR2 SNEGSKA (reference sequence). CDR3 length: 13 amino acids. CDR3 region: CSARAGVKYGYTF. For the CDR3, the DNA is TGCAGTGCTAGGGCAGGGGTCAAATACGGCTACACCTTC.

The sample holds many counts of this clonotype. This rearrangement joins TRBV29-1 to TRBJ2-7, with D perhaps TRBD1 or TRBD2 (6 bases each). V lost 4 bases, J lost 2 bases, and 15 bases lay in between. Germline V CDR1 and CDR2: SQVTM, ANQGSEA. The CDR3 loop spans 14 amino acids. This CDR3 is CSVVRDTNPYEQYF. The DNA for the CDR3 is TGCAGCGTTGTGCGGGACACCAATCCCTACGAGCAGTACTTC.

V and J are TRBV10-1 and TRBJ2-7, with D possibly matching TRBD1 (5 bases). Germline V lookup: CDR1 WNHNN, CDR2 SYGVQD (reference sequence). This CDR3 is 11 amino acids long. V shed 7 bases and J shed 4 bases, with 8 bases lying between them. The CDR3 DNA reads TGCGCCAGCATGGGGCGTTACGAGCAGTACTTC. Translating it yields CASMGRYEQYF.

V gene TRBV12-3 or TRBV12-4 combines with J gene TRBJ1-1; D is ambiguous. The CDR3 spans 13 residues. The V gene lost 3 bases and the J gene lost 3 bases, with 8 bases spanning the gap. CDR3 in DNA: TGTGCCAGCAGTTTCCGCCCCGACACTGAAGCTTTCTTT. Amino acid sequence: CASSFRPDTEAFF.

The chain has TRBV20-1 and TRBJ2-1; either TRBD1 or TRBD2 may fit D (6 bases each). The DNA end lines up better with TRBJ2-7; the J call may be wrong. Germline V gene lookup returns CDR1 DFQATT and CDR2 SNEGSKA (reference sequence). The CDR3 spans 13 residues. The CDR3 sequence: CSANGGSRYEQYF. Here the CDR3 DNA reads TGCAGTGCTAACGGGGGCTCCCGTTACGAGCAGTACTTC.

CDR3 protein: CASSLRSGGGETQYF. In DNA, the CDR3 is TGTGCCAGCAGTCTTCGAAGCGGGGGCGGGGAGACCCAGTACTTC. The chain is built from TRBV6-1 and TRBJ2-5; 8 bases agree with TRBD2. CDR3 size: 15 residues. V trimming: 5 bases; J trimming: 5 bases; junction bases outside the gene matches: 10. Germline-derived CDR1 and CDR2 are MNHNS and SASEGT.

The chain combines TRBV10-3 with TRBJ1-5, with D unresolved. The ends were cut back, 0 bases at V and 0 bases at J, with 6 bases in the middle. This CDR3 comprises 15 residues. Germline values: CDR1 ENHRY, CDR2 SYGVKD. The CDR3 here is CAISESGDSNQPQHF. In nucleotides, the CDR3 is TGTGCCATCAGTGAGTCTGGAGATAGCAATCAGCCCCAGCATTTT.

This clonotype has a handful of counts. V gene TRBV12-3 or TRBV12-4 combines with J gene TRBJ2-7; maybe TRBD1 (6 bases). Trimming pared 5 bases from V and 7 bases from J, leaving 15 bases between. The CDR3 has 13 residues. The CDR3 DNA sequence: TGTGCCAGCAGTCGGAGACAGGCGACGGAGCAGTACTTC. As protein: CASSRRQATEQYF.

This rearrangement joins TRBV12-3 or TRBV12-4 to TRBJ2-5; 9 nucleotides align to TRBD2. V lost 1 base and J lost 2; bases outside the gene matches: 11. This CDR3 has 18 residues. The CDR3 bases are TGTGCCAGCAGTTTAGGGTGGATGGGACTAGCCACGCAAGAGACCCAGTACTTC. Amino acids: CASSLGWMGLATQETQYF.

CDR3 amino acids: CSANAGTTYEQYF. The CDR3 nucleotides read TGCAGTGCTAACGCCGGGACTACCTACGAGCAGTACTTC. The chain carries TRBV20-1 and TRBJ2-7; 7 nucleotides match TRBD2. In germline, CDR1 is DFQATT, CDR2 SNEGSKA (reference sequence). Losses at the gene ends were 4 bases for V and 2 bases for J; bases not matched to a gene: 5. This CDR3 is built from 13 residues.

This chain connects TRBV9 to TRBJ1-3; D remains ambiguous. Germline-derived CDR1 and CDR2 are SGDLS and YYNGEE. The V end was cut by 3 bases, the J end by 8 bases, with 9 bases between. CDR3 length: 12 residues. CDR3 bases: TGTGCCAGCAGCGCACCCGGGGACACCATATATTTT. Encoded protein: CASSAPGDTIYF.

The chain carries TRBV10-3 and TRBJ2-5; D possibly uses TRBD1 or TRBD2 (5 bases each). Germline lookup yields CDR1 ENHRY and CDR2 SYGVKD. The CDR3 is 15 amino acids. The V gene lost 3 bases and the J gene lost 7 bases, with 18 bases spanning the gap. The CDR3 bases are TGTGCCATCAGTGACACTCGGGGCCCCTGGAGGACCCAGTACTTC. Translation: CAISDTRGPWRTQYF.

This clonotype has a handful of counts. This rearrangement joins TRBV10-3 to TRBJ1-4; D not resolved. Looked up from germline, CDR1 is ENHRY and CDR2 is SYGVKD. With 4 bases removed from V and 0 bases from J, the gap between germline ends came to 9 bases. There are 15 residues in the CDR3. The CDR3 loop reads CAISAQLATNEKLFF. The CDR3 region has the DNA TGTGCCATCAGTGCACAGCTGGCAACTAATGAAAAACTGTTTTTT.

This clonotype appeared a few times. This chain uses TRBV9 with TRBJ2-2; D not certain. The germline V gene has CDR1 SGDLS and CDR2 YYNGEE. Trimming cost V 4 bases and J 6 bases, with 7 bases left between them. The CDR3 sequence is 12 residues long. The CDR3 coding sequence is TGTGCCAGCAGCTACAAATCCGGGGAGCTGTTTTTT. This codes for CASSYKSGELFF.

The chain has TRBV21-1 and TRBJ1-5; no check of the table's D call, TRBD1, against the DNA was made. TRBV21-1 represents a pseudogene. The CDR3 covers 16 residues. Written as DNA, the CDR3 is TGTGCCAGCAGCACCCGAAGGGGGCTCCCAAGTCAGCCCCAGCATTTT. It yields the protein CASSTRRGLPSQPQHF.